The source of this T cell receptor (beta chain) is a study of CD8 T cells in Susac syndrome. General study results and limits: The study's TCR sequencing and HLA analysis covered a relatively small number of individuals, and the study acknowledged this.

TCR beta sequencing was performed on blood CD8+ and CD4+ T cells. Negative isolation was applied to CD8+ and CD4+ T cells, and FACS enrichment was applied to TEMRA cells. V was shortened by 7 bases and J by 0 bases, with 19 bases between the two germline ends. This CDR3 is built from 17 residues. With random hexamers, reverse transcription was performed on about 0.5 to 1 ug of RNA. MiXCR, applied by TCRdb to the immunoSEQ multiplex PCR reads, yields one record per CDR3 protein. The sample holds around 150,000 distinct CDR3 sequences, around 95% seen once. Concerning this clonotype: Antigen specificity is unknown.

What was sequenced was CD4+ T cells from PBMCs. The chain joins TRBV12-3 or TRBV12-4 to TRBJ2-1; unclear D gene. The sequence was obtained from a human donor with Susac syndrome. For the CDR3, the DNA is TGTGCCAGCAACCCCTCTCGTGGGGTAGGCTCCTACAATGAGCAGTTCTTC. Translation: CASNPSRGVGSYNEQFF.